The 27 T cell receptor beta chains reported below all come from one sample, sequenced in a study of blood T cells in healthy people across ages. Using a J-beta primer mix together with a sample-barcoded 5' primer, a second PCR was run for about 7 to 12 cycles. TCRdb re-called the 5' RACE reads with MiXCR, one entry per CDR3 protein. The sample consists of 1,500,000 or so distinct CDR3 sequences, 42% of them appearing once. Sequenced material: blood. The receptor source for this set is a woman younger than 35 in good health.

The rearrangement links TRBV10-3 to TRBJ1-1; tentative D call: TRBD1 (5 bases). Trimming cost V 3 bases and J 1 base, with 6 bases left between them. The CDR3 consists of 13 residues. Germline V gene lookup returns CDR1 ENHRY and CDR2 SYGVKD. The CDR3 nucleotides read TGTGCCATCAGTGACAGGGAGAACACTGAAGCTTTCTTT. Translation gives CAISDRENTEAFF.

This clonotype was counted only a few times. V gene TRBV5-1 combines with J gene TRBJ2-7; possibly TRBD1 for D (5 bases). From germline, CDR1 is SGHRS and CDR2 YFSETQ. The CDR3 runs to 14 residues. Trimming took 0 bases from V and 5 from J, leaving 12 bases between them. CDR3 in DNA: TGCGCCAGCAGCTTGGACGACAGCCTCGACGAGCAGTACTTC. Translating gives CASSLDDSLDEQYF.

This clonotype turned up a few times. The CDR3 nucleotides read TGTGCCAGCAGCTTATCCAAGGCAGGGGATACTGAAGCTTTCTTT. Its protein is CASSLSKAGDTEAFF. This chain uses TRBV7-9 with TRBJ1-1; D possibly corresponds to TRBD1 (6 bases). Germline CDR1 SEHNR, CDR2 FQNEAQ (reference sequence). V was shortened by 2 bases and J by 5 bases, with 15 bases between the two germline ends. CDR3 length: 15 amino acids.

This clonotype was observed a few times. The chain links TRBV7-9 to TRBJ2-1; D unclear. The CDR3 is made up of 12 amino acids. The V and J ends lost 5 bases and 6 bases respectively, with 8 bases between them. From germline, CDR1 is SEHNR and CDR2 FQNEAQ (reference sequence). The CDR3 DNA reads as TGTGCCAGCAGCCCACTCATCAATGAGCAGTTCTTC. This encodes CASSPLINEQFF.

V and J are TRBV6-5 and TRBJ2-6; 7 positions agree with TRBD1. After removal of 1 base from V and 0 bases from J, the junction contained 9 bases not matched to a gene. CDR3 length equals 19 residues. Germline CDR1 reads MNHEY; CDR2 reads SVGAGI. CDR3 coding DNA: TGTGCCAGCAGTTACTACCCCTGGGACAGCGCCTCTGGGGCCAACGTCCTGACTTTC. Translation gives CASSYYPWDSASGANVLTF.

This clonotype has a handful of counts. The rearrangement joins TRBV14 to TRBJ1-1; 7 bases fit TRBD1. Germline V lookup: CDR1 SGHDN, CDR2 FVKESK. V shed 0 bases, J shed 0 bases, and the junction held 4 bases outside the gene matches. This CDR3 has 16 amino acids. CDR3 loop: CASSQDWGQMNTEAFF. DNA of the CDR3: TGTGCCAGCAGCCAAGATTGGGGACAGATGAACACTGAAGCTTTCTTT. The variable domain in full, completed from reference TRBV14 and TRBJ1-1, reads EAGVTQFPSHSVIEKGQTVTLRCDPISGHDNLYWYRRVMGKEIKFLLHFVKESKQDESGMPNNRFLAERTGGTYSTLKVQPAELEDSGVYFCASSQDWGQMNTEAFFGQGTRLTVV.

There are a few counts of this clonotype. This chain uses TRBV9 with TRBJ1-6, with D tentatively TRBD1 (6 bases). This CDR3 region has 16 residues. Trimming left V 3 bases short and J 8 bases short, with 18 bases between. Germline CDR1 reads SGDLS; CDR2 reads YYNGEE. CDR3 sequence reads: CASSALQGYGDSPLHF. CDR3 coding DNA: TGTGCCAGCAGCGCGCTACAGGGATATGGGGATTCACCCCTCCACTTT.

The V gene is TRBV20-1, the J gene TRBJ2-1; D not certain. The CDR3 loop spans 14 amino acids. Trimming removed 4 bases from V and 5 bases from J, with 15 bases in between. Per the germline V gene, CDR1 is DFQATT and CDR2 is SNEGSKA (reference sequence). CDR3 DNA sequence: TGCAGTGCTATCTTTCCATTACGGGACAATGAGCAGTTCTTC. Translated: CSAIFPLRDNEQFF.

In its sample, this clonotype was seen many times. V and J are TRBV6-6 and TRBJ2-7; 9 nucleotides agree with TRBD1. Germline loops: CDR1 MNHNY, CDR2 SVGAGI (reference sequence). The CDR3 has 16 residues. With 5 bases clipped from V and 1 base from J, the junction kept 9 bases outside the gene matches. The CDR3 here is CASSATGGLGSYEQYF. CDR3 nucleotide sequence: TGTGCCAGCAGTGCAACAGGGGGCCTAGGGTCCTACGAGCAGTACTTC.

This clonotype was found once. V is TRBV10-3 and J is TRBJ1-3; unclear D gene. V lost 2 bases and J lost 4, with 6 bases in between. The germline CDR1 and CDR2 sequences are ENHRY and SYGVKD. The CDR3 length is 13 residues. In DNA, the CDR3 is TGTGCCATCAGTGAGGTCGGAGGAAACACCATATATTTT. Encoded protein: CAISEVGGNTIYF.

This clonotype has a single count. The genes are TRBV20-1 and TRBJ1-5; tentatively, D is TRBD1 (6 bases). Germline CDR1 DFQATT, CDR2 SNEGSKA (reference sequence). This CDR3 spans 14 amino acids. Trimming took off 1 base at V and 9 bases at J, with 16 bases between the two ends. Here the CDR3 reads CSARAWTVDGPQHF. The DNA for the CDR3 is TGCAGTGCTAGAGCGTGGACAGTCGATGGGCCCCAGCATTTT.

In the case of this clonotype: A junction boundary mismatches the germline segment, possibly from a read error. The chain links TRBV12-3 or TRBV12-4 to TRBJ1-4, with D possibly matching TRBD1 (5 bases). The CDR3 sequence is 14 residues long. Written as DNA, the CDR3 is TGTACCAGCAGTTTGAGACAGACTAATGAAAAACTGTTTTTT. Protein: CTSSLRQTNEKLFF.

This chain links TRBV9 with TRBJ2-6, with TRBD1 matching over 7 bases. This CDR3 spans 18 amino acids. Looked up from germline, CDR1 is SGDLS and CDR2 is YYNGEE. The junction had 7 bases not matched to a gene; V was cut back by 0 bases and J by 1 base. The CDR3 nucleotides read TGTGCCAGCAGCGTAGCTGTGAGACAGGGATCTGGGGCCAACGTCCTGACTTTC. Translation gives CASSVAVRQGSGANVLTF.

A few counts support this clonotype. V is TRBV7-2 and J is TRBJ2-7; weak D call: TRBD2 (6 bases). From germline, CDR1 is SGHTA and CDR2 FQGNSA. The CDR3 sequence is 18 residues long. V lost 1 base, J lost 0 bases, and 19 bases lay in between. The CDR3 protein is CASSLGGLRPLSSYEQYF. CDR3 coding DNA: TGTGCCAGCAGCTTAGGGGGACTCCGCCCGCTTAGCTCCTACGAGCAGTACTTC. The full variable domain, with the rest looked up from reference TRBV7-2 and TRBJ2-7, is GAGVSQSPSNKVTEKGKDVELRCDPISGHTALYWYRQSLGQGLEFLIYFQGNSAPDKSGLPSDRFSAERTGGSVSTLTIQRTQQEDSAVYLCASSLGGLRPLSSYEQYFGPGTRLTVT.

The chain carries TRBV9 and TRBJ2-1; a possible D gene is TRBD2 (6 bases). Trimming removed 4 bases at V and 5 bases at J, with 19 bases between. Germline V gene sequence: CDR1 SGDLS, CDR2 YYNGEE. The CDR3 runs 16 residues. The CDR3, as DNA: TGTGCCAGCAGCATTAGGGCGGGGCTAGGAGACAATGAGCAGTTCTTC. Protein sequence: CASSIRAGLGDNEQFF. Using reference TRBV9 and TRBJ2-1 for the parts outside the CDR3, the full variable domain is DSGVTQTPKHLITATGQRVTLRCSPRSGDLSVYWYQQSLDQGLQFLIQYYNGEERAKGNILERFSAQQFPDLHSELNLSSLELGDSALYFCASSIRAGLGDNEQFFGPGTRLTVL.

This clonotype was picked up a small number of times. CDR3 residues: CSAAEPNEQFF. CDR3 in DNA: TGCAGTGCTGCCGAGCCCAATGAGCAGTTCTTC. V is TRBV20-1 and J is TRBJ2-1; the D is unclear. The V end was cut by 5 bases, the J end by 6 bases, with 8 bases between. The CDR3 has 11 amino acids. CDR1 DFQATT and CDR2 SNEGSKA come from the germline V gene (reference sequence).

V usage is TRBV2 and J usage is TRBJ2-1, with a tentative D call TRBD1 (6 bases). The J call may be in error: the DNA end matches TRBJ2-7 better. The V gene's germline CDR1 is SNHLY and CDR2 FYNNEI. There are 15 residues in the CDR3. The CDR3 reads CASSGTGGRGNEQYF. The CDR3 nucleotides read TGTGCCAGCAGTGGAACCGGTGGCAGGGGTAATGAGCAGTACTTC.

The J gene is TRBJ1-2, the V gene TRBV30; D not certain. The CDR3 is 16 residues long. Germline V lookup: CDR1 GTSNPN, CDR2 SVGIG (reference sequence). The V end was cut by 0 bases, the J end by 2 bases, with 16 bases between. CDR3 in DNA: TGTGCCTGGAGTGTACTAGGGTACCCGATAAACTATGGCTACACCTTC. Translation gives CAWSVLGYPINYGYTF.

In DNA form, the CDR3 reads TGTGCCAGCAGTTTGCTAGCGGGGGTTAACGAAGACAATGAGCAGTTCTTC. Protein: CASSLLAGVNEDNEQFF. The rearrangement joins TRBV12-3 or TRBV12-4 to TRBJ2-1; 10 nucleotides match TRBD2. V dropped 3 bases and J dropped 5; count of bases not matched to a gene: 10. CDR3 size: 17 residues.

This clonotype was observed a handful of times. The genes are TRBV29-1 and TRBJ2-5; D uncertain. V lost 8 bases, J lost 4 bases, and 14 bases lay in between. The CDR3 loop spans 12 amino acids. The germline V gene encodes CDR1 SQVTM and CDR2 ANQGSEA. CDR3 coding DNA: TGCAGCCCCGTCCTGGCTGGAGAGACCCAGTACTTC. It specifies CSPVLAGETQYF.

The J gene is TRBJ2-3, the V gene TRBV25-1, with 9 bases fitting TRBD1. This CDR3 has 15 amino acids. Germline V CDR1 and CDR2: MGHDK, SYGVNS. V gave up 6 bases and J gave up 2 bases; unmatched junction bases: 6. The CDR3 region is CASSPGTGTTDTQYF. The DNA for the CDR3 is TGTGCCAGCAGCCCCGGGACAGGGACCACAGATACGCAGTATTTT.

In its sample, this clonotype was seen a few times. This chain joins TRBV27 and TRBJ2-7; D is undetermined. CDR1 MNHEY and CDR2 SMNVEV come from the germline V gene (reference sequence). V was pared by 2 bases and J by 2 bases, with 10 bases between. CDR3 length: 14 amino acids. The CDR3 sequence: CASSLTPHTYEQYF. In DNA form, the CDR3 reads TGTGCCAGCAGTTTAACGCCACATACCTACGAGCAGTACTTC.

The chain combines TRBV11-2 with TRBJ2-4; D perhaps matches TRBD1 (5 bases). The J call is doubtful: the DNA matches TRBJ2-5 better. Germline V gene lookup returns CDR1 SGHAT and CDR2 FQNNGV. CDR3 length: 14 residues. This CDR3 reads CASSSPQGSETQYF. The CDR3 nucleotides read TGTGCCAGCAGCTCCCCCCAGGGATCCGAGACCCAGTACTTC.

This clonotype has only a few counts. The CDR3 spells CASTGYLEAFF. CDR3 nucleotide sequence: TGTGCCAGCACGGGGTATCTTGAAGCTTTCTTT. V and J are TRBV27 and TRBJ1-1; unclear D gene. V was cut by 7 bases and J by 7 bases, with 10 bases left in between. The CDR3 runs to 11 residues. Germline V gene sequence: CDR1 MNHEY, CDR2 SMNVEV (reference sequence).

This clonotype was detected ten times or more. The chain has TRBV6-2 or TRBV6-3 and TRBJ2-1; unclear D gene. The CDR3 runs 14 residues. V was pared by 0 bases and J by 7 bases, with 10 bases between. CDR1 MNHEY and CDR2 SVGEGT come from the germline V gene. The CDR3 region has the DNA TGTGCCAGCAGTTACTCTCTCGAGACAAATGAGCAGTTCTTC. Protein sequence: CASSYSLETNEQFF.

The CDR3 DNA is TGTGCCAGCAGCCCCCGGGACGGTAACACCGGGGAGCTGTTTTTT. Translating it yields CASSPRDGNTGELFF. The chain has TRBV6-4 and TRBJ2-2; D may match TRBD1 or TRBD2 (5 bases each). V lost 6 bases and J lost 2, with 13 bases in between. Germline V CDR1 and CDR2: MRHNA, SNTAGT. The CDR3 loop spans 15 amino acids.

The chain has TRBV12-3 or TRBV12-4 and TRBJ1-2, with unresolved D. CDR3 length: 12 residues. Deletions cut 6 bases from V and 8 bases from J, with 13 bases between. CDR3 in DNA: TGTGCCAGCAGAATCGGGCCACGAGGCTACACCTTC. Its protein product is CASRIGPRGYTF.